This TCR beta chain stems from a study of cytomegalovirus exposure and HLA in healthy donors. The PCR made use of 60 Vbeta and 13 Jbeta primers. Some clones are missing from TCRdb's copy, which holds only in-frame ones; the method was immunoSEQ multiplex PCR. The data show tens of thousands of clones, 72% seen once. V lost 6 bases and J lost 1; bases outside the gene matches: 4. The germline gives CDR1 SNHLY, CDR2 FYNNEI. The CDR3 length is 14 residues. The sequence was collected from a man in his sixties in good health and CMV-seropositive. Sequenced sample: PBMCs. The J gene is TRBJ1-1, the V gene TRBV2, with TRBD1 identical over 8 bases. The CDR3 sequence: CASSIRGRNTEAFF. The CDR3 bases are TGTGCCAGCAGCATCAGGGGGCGGAACACTGAAGCTTTCTTT. The full variable domain, in which reference TRBV2 and TRBJ1-1 provide the parts outside the CDR3, is EPEVTQTPSHQVTQMGQEVILRCVPISNHLYFYWYRQILGQKVEFLVSFYNNEISEKSEIFDDQFSVERPDGSNFTLKIRSTKLEDSAMYFCASSIRGRNTEAFFGQGTRLTVV.